Listed below are T cell receptor beta chains from one sample, sequenced in a study of cytotoxic CD8 clonotypes in ibrutinib-treated CLL. Profiling relied on immunoSEQ multiplex PCR, and the TCRdb table lists in-frame clones only, not all of them. The table has some 300,000 clones, 80% seen once. The starting material was PBMCs, obtained before ibrutinib treatment. These receptors were obtained from a human donor with chronic lymphocytic leukemia. The CDR3 runs from the conserved cysteine through the conserved F or W. A D gene is named only where the DNA matches it firmly. Rows give clone size only sometimes, using once, few, many, or a class for an expanded clone.

TRBD2	.	TRBJ2-1	TRBV30	CAWGGGTSGRLSYNEQFF	TGTGCCTGGGGAGGGGGAACTAGCGGGAGGCTTAGCTACAATGAGCAGTTCTTC
TRBD1	.	TRBJ1-3	TRBV4-2	CASSRGQASSGNTIYF	TGTGCCAGCAGCCGCGGACAGGCTTCCTCTGGAAACACCATATATTTT
.	.	TRBJ1-5	TRBV28	CASSFPGRQPQHF	TGTGCCAGCAGTTTCCCCGGTCGTCAGCCCCAGCATTTT
.	.	TRBJ1-3	TRBV19	CASMTPRTGNTIYF	TGTGCCAGTATGACTCCTAGAACCGGAAACACCATATATTTT
.	.	TRBJ2-1	TRBV7-8	CASSRQTENEQFF	TGTGCCAGCAGCAGACAAACAGAAAATGAGCAGTTCTTC
.	few	TRBJ2-7	TRBV7-6	CASSLARPPGGQQYF	TGTGCCAGCAGCTTAGCGAGACCTCCTGGCGGACAGCAGTACTTC
.	once	TRBJ2-2	TRBV2	CARTGHQNTGELFF	TGTGCCAGGACGGGACATCAGAACACCGGGGAGCTGTTTTTT
.	.	TRBJ1-2	TRBV4-3	CASSQGQSLHYGYTF	TGCGCCAGCAGCCAAGGACAGTCCTTACACTATGGCTACACCTTC
.	.	TRBJ2-5	TRBV7-7	CASSLAGGLETQYF	TGTGCTAGCAGCTTGGCGGGCGGGTTAGAGACCCAGTACTTC
TRBD2	.	TRBJ2-2	TRBV4-1	CASSLRVAGGNTGELFF	TGCGCCAGCAGCCTCCGGGTAGCGGGAGGGAACACCGGGGAGCTGTTTTTT
.	.	TRBJ2-7	TRBV18	CASSPVAQGEQYF	TGTGCCAGCTCACCGGTGGCCCAGGGCGAGCAGTACTTC
.	few	TRBJ2-7	TRBV28	CASSLPGYEQYF	TGTGCCAGCAGTTTACCGGGCTACGAGCAGTACTTC
TRBD1	.	TRBJ2-7	TRBV27	CASSGTGGLFREQYF	TGTGCCAGCAGCGGTACAGGGGGGCTTTTTCGAGAGCAGTACTTC
.	once	TRBJ2-5	TRBV7-2	CASSLATQETQYF	TGTGCCAGCAGCTTAGCGACCCAAGAGACCCAGTACTTC
.	.	TRBJ2-1	TRBV30	CAWSTGLDSYNEQFF	TGTGCCTGGAGTACAGGGCTAGACTCCTACAATGAGCAGTTCTTC
TRBD2	.	TRBJ2-2	TRBV30	CAWSGLAGVAGELFF	TGTGCCTGGAGTGGACTAGCGGGAGTCGCCGGGGAGCTGTTTTTT
.	.	TRBJ2-3	TRBV9	CASSVRTTDTQYF	TGTGCCAGCAGCGTCAGAACTACAGATACGCAGTATTTT
.	.	TRBJ2-3	TRBV7-2	CASSSQRTDTQYF	TGTGCCAGCAGCTCCCAGCGCACAGATACGCAGTATTTT
.	.	TRBJ2-1	TRBV9	CASSVVGSSYNEQFF	TGTGCCAGCAGCGTAGTAGGAAGCTCCTACAATGAGCAGTTCTTC
.	.	TRBJ2-2	TRBV6-5	CASRSDRNTGELFF	TGTGCCAGCAGGTCCGACAGAAACACCGGGGAGCTGTTTTTT
TRBD1	.	TRBJ1-2	TRBV27	CASSWNRGSSGYTF	TGTGCCAGCAGTTGGAACAGGGGAAGCAGTGGCTACACCTTC
.	.	TRBJ2-4	TRBV11-1	CASSLSWGKNIQYF	TGTGCCAGCAGCTTAAGTTGGGGGAAAAACATTCAGTACTTC